The 3 T cell receptor beta chains given below trace back to one sample, sequenced in a study of blood T cell repertoires in COVID-19. Repertoires were generated with immunoSEQ multiplex PCR, while TCRdb's copy carries only in-frame clones and drops some. Here the sample spans 200,000 to 250,000 clones, 70% to 90% being singletons. The sequenced material came from peripheral blood. These receptors were obtained from a man aged 40-50 years with acute or convalescent COVID-19.

This chain links TRBV6-6 with TRBJ2-1, with 10 bases that match TRBD1. CDR3 length equals 13 residues. The junction had 9 bases not matched to a gene; V was cut back by 6 bases and J by 13 bases. Per the germline V gene, CDR1 is MNHNY and CDR2 is SVGAGI (reference sequence). The CDR3 reads CASSPGTGATQFF. The CDR3 DNA is TGTGCCAGCAGCCCCGGGACAGGGGCGACTCAGTTCTTC.

The chain links TRBV5-1 to TRBJ1-1, with D uncertain. Germline V gene data show CDR1 as SGHRS and CDR2 as YFSETQ. V was clipped by 0 bases and J by 2 bases, with 8 bases between them. This CDR3 is built from 14 residues. The CDR3, as DNA: TGCGCCAGCAGCTTGGCCAATCCCAACACTGAAGCTTTCTTT. Residues: CASSLANPNTEAFF.

This rearrangement joins TRBV23-1 to TRBJ1-1, with D unclear. TRBV23-1 is an ORF, with its function uncertain. V lost 3 bases and J lost 1, with 24 bases in between. The CDR3 length is 19 residues. Here the CDR3 DNA reads TGCGCCAGCAGTCAGTTACGGTTATGGACTCGCAACCAGAACACTGAAGCTTTCTTT. It translates to CASSQLRLWTRNQNTEAFF.